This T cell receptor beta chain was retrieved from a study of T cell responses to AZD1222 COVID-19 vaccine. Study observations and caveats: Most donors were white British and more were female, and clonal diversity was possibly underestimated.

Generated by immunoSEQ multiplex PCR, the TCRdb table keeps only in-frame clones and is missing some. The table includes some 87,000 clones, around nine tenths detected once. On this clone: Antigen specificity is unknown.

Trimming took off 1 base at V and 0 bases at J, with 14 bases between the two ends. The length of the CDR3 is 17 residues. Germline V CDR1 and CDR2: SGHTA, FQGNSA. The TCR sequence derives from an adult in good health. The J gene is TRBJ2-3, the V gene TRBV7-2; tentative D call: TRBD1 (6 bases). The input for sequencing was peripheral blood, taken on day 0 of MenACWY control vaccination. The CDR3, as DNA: TGTGCCAGCAGCTTAGTTATGGGGGCCAGAAGCACAGATACGCAGTATTTT. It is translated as CASSLVMGARSTDTQYF.